The table lists the clone carrying this T cell receptor beta chain with a few counts. Its antigen is as yet unknown. All of the isolated RNA was reverse transcribed, so expressed TCRB transcripts were sequenced. TCRdb's table, derived via immunoSEQ multiplex PCR, lists solely in-frame clones and lacks some. The sample records fewer than 200,000 clones, about 9.4% being singletons. These data come from a study of beta chain features in type 1 diabetes. Study-wide findings and caveats: Moderate yet significant TCRB CDR3 shortening was seen in Type 1 diabetes patients in all four CD4+ subsets.

Germline V gene sequence: CDR1 KGHSH, CDR2 LQKENI. V lost 4 bases and J lost 1, with 16 bases in between. This CDR3 has 16 amino acids. The sample taken for sequencing was central memory CD4+ T cells from blood. V usage is TRBV18 and J usage is TRBJ1-1, with D possibly matching TRBD1 (6 bases). This clonotype was sampled from a young man with type 1 diabetes. The CDR3 protein is CASSRQVSARNTEAFF. The CDR3 DNA reads as TGTGCCAGCTCACGACAGGTGAGCGCGAGGAACACTGAAGCTTTCTTT.